Below, 31 T cell receptor beta chains from the same sample are listed, as sequenced in a study of cytomegalovirus exposure and HLA in healthy donors. Researchers ran the PCR with 60 Vbeta and 13 Jbeta primers. Generated by immunoSEQ multiplex PCR, the TCRdb table keeps only in-frame clones and is missing some. The sample lists over 100,000 clones; roughly 83% were seen once. Source material: PBMCs. Every receptor here comes from a woman between 18 and 29 years old in good health and CMV-seropositive.

The gene calls are TRBV6-1 and TRBJ1-2; D unresolved. The ends were cut back, 4 bases at V and 6 bases at J, with 12 bases in the middle. The CDR3 spans 13 residues. Looked up from germline, CDR1 is MNHNS and CDR2 is SASEGT. The CDR3 DNA sequence: TGTGCCAGCAGTGTGGGCCCAGAAGATGGCTACACCTTC. Residues: CASSVGPEDGYTF.

V usage is TRBV5-4 and J usage is TRBJ2-1; 9 bases map to TRBD2. The CDR3 is 16 amino acids. Trimming at V came to 0 bases and at J to 8 bases, leaving 9 bases not matched to a gene. Looked up from germline, CDR1 is SGHNT and CDR2 is YYREEE (reference sequence). CDR3 sequence reads: CASSLEISGSSDEQFF. The CDR3 DNA sequence: TGTGCCAGCAGCTTGGAGATTAGCGGGAGCTCGGATGAGCAGTTCTTC. The full variable domain, with the rest looked up from reference TRBV5-4 and TRBJ2-1, is ETGVTQSPTHLIKTRGQQVTLRCSSQSGHNTVSWYQQALGQGPQFIFQYYREEENGRGNFPPRFSGLQFPNYSSELNVNALELDDSALYLCASSLEISGSSDEQFFGPGTRLTVL.

This rearrangement joins TRBV11-2 to TRBJ2-6; 9 nucleotides match TRBD1. The length of the CDR3 is 16 residues. V lost 5 bases to trimming and J lost 3 bases; unmatched junction nucleotides: 5. CDR1 and CDR2 (germline): SGHAT, FQNNGV. CDR3 bases: TGTGCCAGCAGCCTACAGGGGGCCGGTGGGGCCAACGTCCTGACTTTC. Protein sequence: CASSLQGAGGANVLTF.

The chain uses TRBV27 and TRBJ2-1, with D tentatively TRBD2 (6 bases). The V gene's germline CDR1 is MNHEY and CDR2 SMNVEV (reference sequence). Trimming removed 6 bases at V and 5 bases at J, with 17 bases between. This CDR3 spans 15 amino acids. CDR3 bases: TGTGCCAGCAGCGTACTCCGGGAGAGCCACAATGAGCAGTTCTTC. This gives the protein CASSVLRESHNEQFF.

This clone was detected only a few times. This likely came from a read error, as a far larger clone is one base away. This rearrangement joins TRBV7-9 to TRBJ2-3; TRBD2 is a possible D gene (5 bases). Germline CDR1 SEHNR, CDR2 FQNEAQ (reference sequence). This CDR3 is built from 15 residues. The CDR3, as DNA: TGTGCCAGCAGCCGCCTAGCAGCTAGCACAGATGCGCAGTATTTT. Its translation: CASSRLAASTDAQYF.

The genes are TRBV5-4 and TRBJ2-6; D remains ambiguous. The CDR3 has 16 residues. V lost 0 bases, J lost 0 bases, and 7 bases lay in between. The germline CDR1 and CDR2 sequences are SGHNT and YYREEE (reference sequence). In nucleotides, the CDR3 is TGTGCCAGCAGCTTGGACTACTACTCTGGGGCCAACGTCCTGACTTTC. Translation gives CASSLDYYSGANVLTF. The full variable domain, in which reference TRBV5-4 and TRBJ2-6 provide the parts outside the CDR3, is ETGVTQSPTHLIKTRGQQVTLRCSSQSGHNTVSWYQQALGQGPQFIFQYYREEENGRGNFPPRFSGLQFPNYSSELNVNALELDDSALYLCASSLDYYSGANVLTFGAGSRLTVL.

The CDR3 region is CASSQVAKSSYEQYF. The CDR3 nucleotides are TGTGCCAGTAGTCAGGTAGCGAAAAGCTCCTACGAGCAGTACTTC. This sequence joins TRBV19 and TRBJ2-7, with D possibly being TRBD2 (5 bases). Germline assignment: CDR1 LNHDA and CDR2 SQIVND (reference sequence). The CDR3 contains 15 residues. V lost 5 bases to trimming and J lost 0 bases, with 14 bases between them. Variable domain in full (rest from reference TRBV19 and TRBJ2-7): DGGITQSPKYLFRKEGQNVTLSCEQNLNHDAMYWYRQDPGQGLRLIYYSQIVNDFQKGDIAEGYSVSREKKESFPLTVTSAQKNPTAFYLCASSQVAKSSYEQYFGPGTRLTVT.

The V gene is TRBV5-1, the J gene TRBJ2-2; TRBD1 agrees at 7 bases. Per the germline V gene, CDR1 is SGHRS and CDR2 is YFSETQ. There are 14 residues in the CDR3. The trim removed 5 bases at V and 3 bases at J, leaving 4 bases unmatched. As DNA, the CDR3 is TGCGCCAGCAGGGCACAGGGGTACACCGGGGAGCTGTTTTTT. Encoded protein: CASRAQGYTGELFF. The full variable domain, in which reference TRBV5-1 and TRBJ2-2 provide the parts outside the CDR3, is KAGVTQTPRYLIKTRGQQVTLSCSPISGHRSVSWYQQTPGQGLQFLFEYFSETQRNKGNFPGRFSGRQFSNSRSEMNVSTLELGDSALYLCASRAQGYTGELFFGEGSRLTVL.

This sequence joins TRBV7-2 and TRBJ1-3; D perhaps matches TRBD1 (5 bases). The V and J ends lost 2 bases and 4 bases respectively, with 9 bases between them. This CDR3 comprises 14 residues. CDR1 is SGHTA and CDR2 is FQGNSA in the germline V gene. CDR3 DNA: TGTGCCAGCAGCTTAAACAGGCTGGGAAACACCATATATTTT. It yields the protein CASSLNRLGNTIYF.

This clone was recorded once. The CDR3 coding sequence is TGTGCCAGCAGTGTGGGGGCCCTTGGGCACGAGCAGTACTTC. This codes for CASSVGALGHEQYF. The chain recombines TRBV2 with TRBJ2-7; TRBD1 is a possible D gene (6 bases). The V and J ends lost 4 bases and 5 bases respectively, with 15 bases between them. Germline V gene sequence: CDR1 SNHLY, CDR2 FYNNEI. The CDR3 spans 14 residues.

A single count supports this clone. The J gene is TRBJ1-2, the V gene TRBV5-1; D gene uncertain. The CDR3 runs 14 residues. Germline V gene data show CDR1 as SGHRS and CDR2 as YFSETQ. The germline V and J ends were trimmed by 0 bases and 2 bases, with 8 bases remaining between them. The CDR3 DNA sequence: TGCGCCAGCAGCTTGGGGCAGGCAAACTATGGCTACACCTTC. Translating it yields CASSLGQANYGYTF.

The chain recombines TRBV19 with TRBJ2-1; 14 bases map to TRBD2. This CDR3 is 18 amino acids long. J was trimmed by 1 base and V by 5 bases; bases with no gene match: 7. Germline values: CDR1 LNHDA, CDR2 SQIVND (reference sequence). CDR3 coding DNA: TGTGCCAGTAGTCAAGGACTAGCGGGAGGTCTGTCCTACAATGAGCAGTTCTTC. Its protein product is CASSQGLAGGLSYNEQFF.

The sample holds a few counts of this clone. The chain is built from TRBV6-1 and TRBJ2-7, with 7 bases that match TRBD2. In germline, CDR1 is MNHNS, CDR2 SASEGT. Losses at the gene ends were 3 bases for V and 3 bases for J; bases not matched to a gene: 8. CDR3 length: 15 amino acids. This chain's CDR3 is CASSEKSGTVYEQYF. CDR3 DNA sequence: TGTGCCAGCAGTGAGAAAAGCGGGACGGTCTACGAGCAGTACTTC.

The chain uses TRBV25-1 and TRBJ2-1; tentatively, D is TRBD2 (6 bases). The CDR3 spans 14 residues. Trimming cost V 4 bases and J 0 bases, with 7 bases left between them. CDR1 and CDR2 from the germline V gene are MGHDK and SYGVNS. The CDR3 DNA reads as TGTGCCAGCAGTGCCGGGGGCTCCTACAATGAGCAGTTCTTC. This sequence encodes CASSAGGSYNEQFF.

V gene TRBV5-1 combines with J gene TRBJ2-2, with 11 bases identical to TRBD1. CDR1 and CDR2 from the germline V gene are SGHRS and YFSETQ. The trim removed 4 bases at V and 6 bases at J, leaving 2 bases unmatched. The length of the CDR3 is 14 residues. DNA of the CDR3: TGCGCCAGCAGCGGACAGGGGGCCGCCGGGGAGCTGTTTTTT. Translating gives CASSGQGAAGELFF.

The CDR3 coding sequence is TGTGCCAGCAGCCCTCAGGGACAGCAAGAGACCCAGTACTTC. Residues: CASSPQGQQETQYF. The gene calls are TRBV9 and TRBJ2-5, with 7 bases that match TRBD1. Germline values: CDR1 SGDLS, CDR2 YYNGEE. The CDR3 sequence is 14 residues long. V was clipped by 4 bases and J by 2 bases; unmatched bases: 5.

The chain carries TRBV11-3 and TRBJ2-1, with a tentative D call TRBD2 (5 bases). Per the germline V gene, CDR1 is SGHNT and CDR2 is YENEEA. V dropped 5 bases and J dropped 5 bases, with 19 bases sitting between them. This CDR3 contains 16 residues. CDR3 loop: CASSQGAEAGDNEQFF. CDR3 nucleotide sequence: TGTGCCAGCAGCCAAGGAGCAGAGGCCGGGGACAATGAGCAGTTCTTC.

The chain joins TRBV6-5 to TRBJ2-1, with D possibly TRBD2 on 5 matching bases. This CDR3 has 15 residues. The germline CDR1 and CDR2 sequences are MNHEY and SVGAGI. V was pared by 5 bases and J by 4 bases, with 15 bases between. CDR3 residues: CASSLSGAPYNEQFF. As DNA, the CDR3 is TGTGCCAGCAGTCTCAGCGGTGCCCCTTACAATGAGCAGTTCTTC.

V usage is TRBV7-8 and J usage is TRBJ1-1, with 7 nucleotides matching TRBD1. V lost 4 bases, J lost 1 base, and 3 bases stayed unmatched. This CDR3 has 14 amino acids. Looked up from germline, CDR1 is SGHVS and CDR2 is FQNEAQ. The CDR3 DNA reads TGTGCCAGCAGCTATAGGACAGGGAACACTGAAGCTTTCTTT. Residues: CASSYRTGNTEAFF.

In this sample, this clone turned up a few times. This sequence joins TRBV2 and TRBJ2-7, with 11 nucleotides matching TRBD1. The CDR3 has 13 amino acids. Germline V gene lookup returns CDR1 SNHLY and CDR2 FYNNEI. The V gene end was trimmed by 6 bases and the J gene end by 4 bases; junction bases not matched to a gene: 2. In DNA, the CDR3 is TGTGCCAGCAGGTGGGACAGGGGGTACGAGCAGTACTTC. As protein: CASRWDRGYEQYF.

The chain couples TRBV7-3 to TRBJ2-7, with TRBD1 identical over 9 bases. V shed 5 bases and J 4 bases; nucleotides not matched to a gene: 3. CDR1 is SGHTA and CDR2 is FQGTGA in the germline V gene. The CDR3 consists of 13 residues. This CDR3 is CASSRDREYEQYF. CDR3 in DNA: TGTGCCAGCAGCCGGGACAGGGAGTACGAGCAGTACTTC.

This clone was counted a single time. V gene TRBV2 combines with J gene TRBJ1-2; D is unclear. The germline V gene encodes CDR1 SNHLY and CDR2 FYNNEI. The CDR3 loop spans 14 amino acids. Trimming shortened V by 2 bases and J by 3 bases, and 10 bases separated the two germline ends. CDR3 region: CASSERRGDYGYTF. Here the CDR3 DNA reads TGTGCCAGCAGTGAACGCCGCGGGGACTATGGCTACACCTTC.

V gene TRBV4-1 combines with J gene TRBJ2-3; TRBD2 aligns across 7 bases. Germline V gene sequence: CDR1 MGHRA, CDR2 YSYEKL. This CDR3 region has 16 residues. J gave up 5 bases and V 3 bases, and 11 bases lay outside the gene matches. This CDR3 is CASSHPRGEIQDTQYF. Written as DNA, the CDR3 is TGCGCCAGCAGCCACCCTCGGGGGGAAATTCAAGATACGCAGTATTTT.

This rearrangement joins TRBV5-5 to TRBJ1-1; D might be TRBD1 (5 bases). The CDR3 totals 14 residues. Trimming removed 4 bases from V and 1 base from J, with 11 bases in between. Germline V gives CDR1 SGHKS, CDR2 YYEKEE (reference sequence). The DNA of the CDR3 is TGTGCCAGCAGCCCACTCGACAGGAACACTGAAGCTTTCTTT. Translating it yields CASSPLDRNTEAFF. The entire variable domain, with the rest obtained from reference TRBV5-5 and TRBJ1-1, is as follows: DAGVTQSPTHLIKTRGQQVTLRCSPISGHKSVSWYQQVLGQGPQFIFQYYEKEERGRGNFPDRFSARQFPNYSSELNVNALLLGDSALYLCASSPLDRNTEAFFGQGTRLTVV.

The chain joins TRBV7-2 to TRBJ1-3; D perhaps matches TRBD1 (5 bases). The CDR3 is 16 residues long. CDR1 is SGHTA and CDR2 is FQGNSA in the germline V gene. V gave up 5 bases and J gave up 0 bases, with 14 bases separating them. The CDR3 coding sequence is TGTGCCAGCAGCATAGACAGCACCAACTCTGGAAACACCATATATTTT. This encodes CASSIDSTNSGNTIYF.

This clone has only a few counts. The chain links TRBV5-6 to TRBJ1-4, with 8 bases identical to TRBD1. With 5 bases clipped from V and 8 bases from J, the junction kept 8 bases outside the gene matches. The CDR3 sequence is 14 residues long. CDR1 is SGHDT and CDR2 is YYEEEE in the germline V gene. The CDR3: CASSIGRGQEKLFF. CDR3 DNA sequence: TGTGCCAGCAGTATTGGCAGGGGGCAGGAAAAACTGTTTTTT. Complete variable domain (other parts from reference TRBV5-6 and TRBJ1-4): DAGVTQSPTHLIKTRGQQVTLRCSPKSGHDTVSWYQQALGQGPQFIFQYYEEEERQRGNFPDRFSGHQFPNYSSELNVNALLLGDSALYLCASSIGRGQEKLFFGSGTQLSVL.

CDR3 protein: CASSEVAGSEQFF. CDR3 DNA sequence: TGCGCCAGCAGTGAGGTAGCGGGAAGTGAGCAGTTCTTC. J is TRBJ2-1 and V is TRBV10-1; 8 bases are shared with TRBD2. Germline loops: CDR1 WNHNN, CDR2 SYGVQD (reference sequence). This CDR3 contains 13 residues. The junction had 3 bases not matched to a gene; V was cut back by 2 bases and J by 9 bases.

The rearrangement joins TRBV6-5 to TRBJ1-2, with 7 bases that match TRBD1. Unmatched junction bases numbered 5, after V lost 2 bases and J lost 5 bases. Germline V gives CDR1 MNHEY, CDR2 SVGAGI. This CDR3 contains 14 residues. CDR3 in DNA: TGTGCCAGCAGTTACACAGGGGCTTTATATGGCTACACCTTC. Translation: CASSYTGALYGYTF.

This clone occurred once. The chain links TRBV19 to TRBJ1-1; perhaps TRBD1 as D (6 bases). V dropped 4 bases and J dropped 4 bases, with 13 bases sitting between them. Germline V gene data show CDR1 as LNHDA and CDR2 as SQIVND (reference sequence). The CDR3 length is 14 residues. The CDR3 loop is CASSTSRGVTEAFF. The CDR3 region has the DNA TGTGCCAGTAGTACCTCCAGGGGTGTCACTGAAGCTTTCTTT.

The V and J genes are TRBV5-6 and TRBJ2-7; a possible D gene is TRBD2 (5 bases). Germline CDR1 reads SGHDT; CDR2 reads YYEEEE. Trimming cost V 3 bases and J 7 bases, with 8 bases left between them. CDR3 size: 11 residues. The CDR3: CASSSSGEQYF. CDR3 nucleotides: TGTGCCAGCAGCTCCTCGGGAGAGCAGTACTTC.

This chain connects TRBV28 to TRBJ1-1, with D tentatively TRBD1 (6 bases). Trimming cost V 3 bases and J 2 bases, with 13 bases left between them. Germline V gene data show CDR1 as MDHEN and CDR2 as SYDVKM. The CDR3 is 15 residues long. The CDR3 loop is CASSFQGGVNTEAFF. CDR3 coding DNA: TGTGCCAGCAGTTTTCAAGGGGGGGTAAACACTGAAGCTTTCTTT.